This TCR beta chain was captured in a study of control samples from healthy donors and cancer patients. The CDR3 extends over 11 amino acids. The V and J ends lost 4 bases and 7 bases respectively, with 7 bases between them. Germline CDR1 is SGHAT and CDR2 is FQNNGV. Sequenced by immunoSEQ multiplex PCR; TCRdb stores in-frame clones only, minus some. Of some 120,000 clones in the sample, more than 80% were seen once. This chain connects TRBV11-2 to TRBJ1-1, with D tentatively TRBD1 (5 bases). This TCR derives from a man younger than 35 in good health. Sequencing was performed on blood. The CDR3 here is CASSWGGEAFF. DNA of the CDR3: TGTGCCAGCAGCTGGGGGGGTGAAGCTTTCTTT.